Listed below are T cell receptor beta chains from one sample, sequenced in a study of shared clonotypes between healthy human individuals. Produced via immunoSEQ multiplex PCR; TCRdb's table is partial and in-frame only. Of some 2.4 million clones in the sample, 80% to 95% are singletons; the top ten hold approximately 0.36%. Sample: naive CD4+ T cells from PBMCs. Source of these receptors: a man aged 18 to 29 in good health. Some clones in this sample may be carry-over from other donors' samples. CDR3s include the opening cysteine and the closing phenylalanine or tryptophan.

cdr3_aa | cdr3_length | v_call
CASSYSTTGGQETQYF | 16 | TRBV6-5
CASSEAGTSTFEQFF | 15 | TRBV6-1
CSVPAYGYTF | 10 | TRBV20-1
CASSLFRDRGSYEQYF | 16 | TRBV7-9
CASSSRPRQGSWQPQHF | 17 | TRBV28
CASSPADTDTQYF | 13 | TRBV18
CASSRVTSGSLQETQYF | 17 | TRBV5-6
CASSLSRQETQYF | 13 | TRBV7-3
CASSLVDGEAFF | 12 | TRBV7-9
CAIAGDNNEQFF | 12 | TRBV2
CASSLSARESTDTQYF | 16 | TRBV5-1
CASSFNFAADTQYF | 14 | TRBV5-4
CASSYPGGGGKLFF | 14 | TRBV6-5
CASSFNEGSRGFYQPQHF | 18 | TRBV28
CASSPAGDTQYF | 12 | TRBV5-1
CASMLETQYF | 10 | TRBV2
CASSLWPVSHSNQPQHF | 17 | TRBV28
CASSDRGTGNTIYF | 14 | TRBV19
CASSSPQGVNQPQHF | 15 | TRBV28
CASPKEGQGYEQYF | 14 | TRBV19
CASIGTNTEAFF | 12 | TRBV19
CATRDTGRTYEQYF | 14 | TRBV15
CASSLDGGMDQPQHF | 15 | TRBV5-1
CASSLLAGSEAFF | 13 | TRBV28
CASGLALGQENTGELFF | 17 | TRBV12-5
CAWSPGAGSTDTQYF | 15 | TRBV30
CASSVTGYATNEKLFF | 16 | TRBV6-1
CASSVQGQNEQFF | 13 | TRBV9
CASSFSGSGTDGETQYF | 17 | TRBV7-9
CASSQDGTPYATQYF | 15 | TRBV4-3
CASRGRAGDNEQFF | 14 | TRBV6-6
CASSLGSGRPGEQYF | 15 | TRBV5-4
CASSRDSLSNEQFF | 14 | TRBV6-4
CASSLRHGQETQYF | 14 | TRBV7-2
CASSLVGLAGAGGELFF | 17 | TRBV5-6
CASSLVAGSSYEQYF | 15 | TRBV7-9
CASSRRPGRGRDEKLFF | 17 | TRBV7-9
CASTRVTEQYF | 11 | TRBV7-9
CATWNRGLGEKLFF | 14 | TRBV6-6
CSVDLGLVRDEQFF | 14 | TRBV29-1
CASSPGTSGRPKGAKNIQYF | 20 | TRBV5-1
CASSFVAGAYNEQFF | 15 | TRBV5-1
CASSPGFGNTIYF | 13 | TRBV7-3
CASSPRTVEKLFF | 13 | TRBV7-9
CASSPGRGDYGYTF | 14 | TRBV5-1
CASSSQGNYEQYF | 13 | TRBV7-2
CASSSSPAREQYF | 13 | TRBV7-3
CASSARDRGFNEKLFF | 16 | TRBV5-4
CASTGKNQVKAFF | 13 | TRBV19